Listed here is a single T cell receptor (beta chain). The data are from a study of blood T cell repertoires in COVID-19. Whole-study context: Samples came from the United States, Italy and Spain, spanning acute and convalescent COVID-19.

Original processing notes: For nucleated cells, counts were estimated from reference gene primer amplification. The assay was immunoSEQ multiplex PCR, and TCRdb's table has in-frame clones only and misses some. V, J and clone size are taken as reported in that table, and D and trimming were inferred from the DNA itself. Of approximately 150,000 clones listed, around 91% are singletons. From germline, CDR1 is SGHRS and CDR2 YFSETQ. V shed 0 bases and J shed 2 bases, with 15 bases lying between them. This CDR3 comprises 17 residues. What was sequenced was peripheral blood. The source of this sequence is a woman aged 55-70 years with active COVID-19. This rearrangement joins TRBV5-1 to TRBJ2-1; tentative D call: TRBD2 (6 bases). The CDR3 DNA reads as TGCGCCAGCAGCTTGGCCCTTCAGCGGGCAGCCTACAATGAGCAGTTCTTC. Protein product: CASSLALQRAAYNEQFF.